This entry lists 26 T cell receptor beta chains sequenced from one sample in a study of blood T cell repertoires in COVID-19. TCRdb's copy holds only in-frame clones and misses some; the assay was immunoSEQ multiplex PCR. The data hold under 300,000 clones, with 90% to 95% observed a single time. Sequencing was performed on PBMCs or T cells enriched from blood (not recorded which). The receptors stem from a human donor in a cohort exposed to, infected with or recovered from COVID-19 (not recorded which). The donor label of this sample is uncertain.

The gene calls are TRBV2 and TRBJ1-4, with a weak D call TRBD1 (5 bases). Trimming pared 3 bases from V and 3 bases from J, leaving 8 bases between. Germline CDR1 reads SNHLY; CDR2 reads FYNNEI. The CDR3 runs 14 residues. CDR3 nucleotides: TGTGCCAGCAGTGATAGGGGTCCTAATGAAAAACTGTTTTTT. This sequence encodes CASSDRGPNEKLFF.

This clone showed up just once. The CDR3 loop reads CASSVAGEGSSPLHF. CDR3 coding DNA: TGTGCCAGCAGCGTAGCGGGGGAAGGGTCATCACCCCTCCACTTT. The V gene is TRBV9, the J gene TRBJ1-6; a weak D match, TRBD1 (5 bases). The CDR3 has 15 residues. Trimming removed 0 bases from V and 10 bases from J, with 14 bases in between. Germline CDR1 reads SGDLS; CDR2 reads YYNGEE.

The V and J genes are TRBV7-6 and TRBJ1-1; 7 bases match TRBD1. J was trimmed by 2 bases and V by 2 bases; bases with no gene match: 2. The CDR3 consists of 14 residues. Per germline, CDR1 SGHVS and CDR2 FNYEAQ. The CDR3 region has the DNA TGTGCCAGCAGCTTAACAGGGGCCAACACTGAAGCTTTCTTT. Protein product: CASSLTGANTEAFF.

The V gene is TRBV27, the J gene TRBJ1-5, with D unresolved. The V end was cut by 6 bases, the J end by 1 base, with 7 bases between. The CDR3 runs 13 residues. Germline V CDR1 and CDR2: MNHEY, SMNVEV (reference sequence). The CDR3 protein is CASSQASNQPQHF. The CDR3 DNA follows: TGTGCCAGCAGCCAGGCAAGCAATCAGCCCCAGCATTTT.

The table lists this clone with a few counts. The chain is built from TRBV19 and TRBJ1-6, with D possibly matching TRBD1 (6 bases). The V end was cut by 8 bases, the J end by 7 bases, with 9 bases between. The CDR3 spans 12 residues. Per germline, CDR1 LNHDA and CDR2 SQIVND (reference sequence). CDR3 DNA: TGTGCCAGTGGTACAGGGAATTCACCCCTCCACTTT. Protein sequence: CASGTGNSPLHF.

This chain links TRBV10-3 with TRBJ2-5, with D uncertain. Germline assignment: CDR1 ENHRY and CDR2 SYGVKD. Trimming shortened V by 0 bases and J by 4 bases, and 12 bases separated the two germline ends. The CDR3 covers 15 residues. CDR3 DNA sequence: TGTGCCATCAGTGAGTCTCGACGGAGAGGAGAGACCCAGTACTTC. Translating it yields CAISESRRRGETQYF.

The chain links TRBV7-9 to TRBJ2-2; a possible D gene is TRBD2 (7 bases). Germline V gene lookup returns CDR1 SEHNR and CDR2 FQNEAQ (reference sequence). The CDR3 is 16 amino acids. Trimming took 3 bases from V and 9 from J, leaving 20 bases between them. Here the CDR3 DNA reads TGTGCCAGCAGCTTTGCTAGCGGTACACAGGGAAGGGAGCTGTTTTTT. This translates into CASSFASGTQGRELFF.

The chain links TRBV25-1 to TRBJ1-2; possibly TRBD1 for D (5 bases). Between the trimmed V and J ends, which lost 6 bases and 4 bases, there was a span of 15 bases. The CDR3 has 14 amino acids. CDR1 and CDR2 from the germline V gene are MGHDK and SYGVNS. The CDR3 DNA reads TGTGCCAGCAGGGGCCCAGGGCAGGGCTATGGCTACACCTTC. This gives the protein CASRGPGQGYGYTF.

The chain carries TRBV2 and TRBJ1-2; a possible D gene is TRBD1 (6 bases). The CDR3 sequence is 11 residues long. Germline-derived CDR1 and CDR2 are SNHLY and FYNNEI. Trimming cost V 11 bases and J 4 bases, with 11 bases left between them. The CDR3 region is CAWSQGYGYTF. The CDR3, as DNA: TGTGCCTGGTCACAGGGCTATGGCTACACCTTC.

This clone was found a few times. The chain couples TRBV28 to TRBJ2-7; 8 bases map to TRBD1. The CDR3 sequence is 18 residues long. Germline values: CDR1 MDHEN, CDR2 SYDVKM. The V segment lost 10 bases and the J segment 5 bases; nucleotides outside the gene matches: 25. The CDR3 coding sequence is TGTGCCAACCTTCCTATCTGGGGGGCGCAGGGGGCGCGGAACGAGCAGTACTTC. Its translation: CANLPIWGAQGARNEQYF.

The V gene is TRBV10-1, the J gene TRBJ1-2; D perhaps matches TRBD1 (5 bases). V was shortened by 4 bases and J by 0 bases, with 9 bases between the two germline ends. This CDR3 comprises 14 residues. Germline CDR1 is WNHNN and CDR2 is SYGVQD (reference sequence). CDR3 DNA: TGCGCCAGCAGTGTGAGCAGGGCTAACTATGGCTACACCTTC. Translation: CASSVSRANYGYTF.

The chain employs TRBV6-4 and TRBJ2-2; 11 bases fit TRBD2. CDR3 size: 17 residues. The V segment lost 6 bases and the J segment 3 bases; nucleotides outside the gene matches: 9. The germline CDR1 and CDR2 sequences are MRHNA and SNTAGT. CDR3 residues: CASRDSGGAGHTGELFF. DNA for the CDR3: TGTGCCAGCAGAGATAGCGGGGGGGCCGGTCACACCGGGGAGCTGTTTTTT.

This chain joins TRBV7-2 and TRBJ2-7; maybe TRBD2 (6 bases). CDR1 and CDR2 from the germline V gene are SGHTA and FQGNSA. This CDR3 comprises 16 residues. V was clipped by 1 base and J by 0 bases, with 13 bases between them. The CDR3 loop is CASSLESAAGSYEQYF. Written as DNA, the CDR3 is TGTGCCAGCAGCTTAGAATCAGCAGCGGGCTCCTACGAGCAGTACTTC.

V gene TRBV19 combines with J gene TRBJ1-3; D ambiguous. Germline V gene lookup returns CDR1 LNHDA and CDR2 SQIVND (reference sequence). V lost 5 bases and J lost 2, with 7 bases in between. This CDR3 comprises 13 residues. The CDR3 coding sequence is TGTGCCAGTAGTCACAGAGCTGGAAACACCATATATTTT. Translation gives CASSHRAGNTIYF.

The V and J genes are TRBV19 and TRBJ2-2; 10 bases match TRBD1. The CDR3 is 17 residues long. The germline V gene has CDR1 LNHDA and CDR2 SQIVND (reference sequence). Unmatched junction bases numbered 7, after V lost 1 base and J lost 5 bases. For the CDR3, the DNA is TGTGCCAGTAGTATAGGAGGACAGGGGGGATGGACCGGGGAGCTGTTTTTT. Encoded protein: CASSIGGQGGWTGELFF.

J is TRBJ1-1 and V is TRBV25-1; D not resolved. CDR1 and CDR2 (germline): MGHDK, SYGVNS. V lost 5 bases to trimming and J lost 2 bases, with 15 bases between them. This CDR3 contains 15 residues. The CDR3 sequence: CASSSHGLFNTEAFF. Here the CDR3 DNA reads TGTGCCAGCAGTTCCCACGGACTCTTCAACACTGAAGCTTTCTTT.

This clone showed up just once. The DNA for the CDR3 is TGTGCCAGCAGCGCGTTAGGGACAGACGAGCAGTACTTC. Its translation: CASSALGTDEQYF. The genes are TRBV9 and TRBJ2-7; 7 bases map to TRBD1. The germline CDR1 and CDR2 sequences are SGDLS and YYNGEE. V shed 3 bases and J 5 bases; nucleotides not matched to a gene: 5. This CDR3 contains 13 residues.

For this clone: The sample holds other DNA sequences that translate to the same CDR3. This chain joins TRBV20-1 and TRBJ2-5, with TRBD2 as a possible D gene (6 bases). The CDR3 contains 11 residues. Germline loops: CDR1 DFQATT, CDR2 SNEGSKA (reference sequence). The V gene lost 6 bases and the J gene lost 5 bases, with 10 bases spanning the gap. Here the CDR3 DNA reads TGCAGTGCCGGAGGAGGGGAGACCCAGTACTTC. Its translation is CSAGGGETQYF.

The chain couples TRBV2 to TRBJ1-2; 8 bases are a match to TRBD1. The CDR3 is 12 residues long. V was pared by 5 bases and J by 8 bases, with 4 bases of the junction left unmatched. Germline V gene lookup returns CDR1 SNHLY and CDR2 FYNNEI. In DNA, the CDR3 is TGTGCCAGCAGTCAACAGGGGGGCGGCTACACCTTC. Translated: CASSQQGGGYTF.

A single count supports this clone. The gene calls are TRBV25-1 and TRBJ1-4; 7 bases are a match to TRBD1. The CDR3 is 15 amino acids. CDR1 and CDR2 from the germline V gene are MGHDK and SYGVNS. V shed 3 bases, J shed 6 bases, and the junction held 7 bases outside the gene matches. This chain's CDR3 is CASSDDRVWDEKLFF. DNA of the CDR3: TGTGCCAGCAGTGACGACAGGGTGTGGGATGAAAAACTGTTTTTT.

The rearrangement uses TRBV12-3 or TRBV12-4 and TRBJ1-5; no clear D. Trimming pared 6 bases from V and 8 bases from J, leaving 14 bases between. CDR3 length: 13 residues. The CDR3, as DNA: TGTGCCAGCAGGGGCCCCCCACCAGAGCCCCAGCATTTT. Its protein is CASRGPPPEPQHF.

This chain connects TRBV2 to TRBJ1-1; D remains unclear. Germline V gives CDR1 SNHLY, CDR2 FYNNEI. There are 13 residues in the CDR3. The germline V and J ends were trimmed by 2 bases and 1 base, with 5 bases remaining between them. The CDR3 protein is CASSENGNTEAFF. In DNA form, the CDR3 reads TGTGCCAGCAGTGAAAACGGGAACACTGAAGCTTTCTTT.

The chain couples TRBV11-2 to TRBJ1-1, with D tentatively TRBD1 (6 bases). V lost 7 bases and J 0 bases, leaving 12 bases between the germline ends. The V gene's germline CDR1 is SGHAT and CDR2 FQNNGV. CDR3 length equals 14 residues. DNA of the CDR3: TGTGCCAGCACAATGGGGGCCATGAACACTGAAGCTTTCTTT. This codes for CASTMGAMNTEAFF.

The chain recombines TRBV19 with TRBJ2-1; 7 nucleotides align to TRBD1. The V gene end was trimmed by 6 bases and the J gene end by 8 bases; junction bases not matched to a gene: 7. Germline lookup yields CDR1 LNHDA and CDR2 SQIVND (reference sequence). The CDR3 runs to 13 residues. The CDR3 is CASSLGGSDEQFF. CDR3 DNA: TGTGCCAGTAGCTTAGGGGGCAGCGATGAGCAGTTCTTC.

This clone was recorded once. The V gene is TRBV3-1 (or the pseudogene TRBV3-2), the J gene TRBJ1-1; D ambiguous. The CDR3 is 14 amino acids. V was cut by 1 base and J by 5 bases, with 11 bases left in between. Germline assignment: CDR1 LGHDT and CDR2 YNNKEL (reference sequence). CDR3 protein: CASSQGRGRTEAFF. DNA for the CDR3: TGTGCCAGCAGCCAAGGACGGGGAAGGACTGAAGCTTTCTTT.

Points on this clone: Other DNA sequences of this sample code for an identical CDR3. This sequence joins TRBV27 and TRBJ2-7, with 10 nucleotides matching TRBD1. The CDR3 sequence is 14 residues long. Germline V lookup: CDR1 MNHEY, CDR2 SMNVEV (reference sequence). V shed 3 bases, J shed 4 bases, and the junction held 3 bases outside the gene matches. The CDR3 DNA sequence: TGTGCCAGCAGTTTTAGACAGGGGGCATACGAGCAGTACTTC. Amino acids: CASSFRQGAYEQYF.